A selection of T cell receptor beta chains follows, all from one sample in a study of T cells in Graves' hyperthyroidism and ophthalmopathy. In TCRdb, the multiplex PCR reads were re-called with MiXCR into one record per CDR3 protein. The sample holds about 690,000 distinct CDR3 sequences; around 15% are singletons and the top ten take roughly a sixth. Sequenced: blood. These receptors all stem from a man aged 50 or older with Graves' hyperthyroidism. Both conserved end residues are part of each CDR3. D genes are given only for firm matches. A row's size may be missing; if present it is once, few, many or a size class.

CDR3,DNA,D,J,size,V
CASSPIPGQGTYEQYF,TGTGCCAGCTCACCGATACCGGGACAGGGAACCTACGAGCAGTACTTC,TRBD1,TRBJ2-7,NA,TRBV18
CASSLGTPNEQFF,TGTGCCAGCAGTTTAGGAACACCCAATGAGCAGTTCTTC,NA,TRBJ2-1,many,TRBV27
CASSLEAGGNGPQHF,TGCGCCAGCAGCTTGGAGGCAGGGGGCAACGGGCCCCAGCATTTT,TRBD1,TRBJ1-5,few,TRBV5-1
CASSPGAVPGLAPQHF,TGTGCCAGCAGTCCGGGGGCAGTCCCGGGGCTGGCGCCCCAGCATTTT,NA,TRBJ1-5,few,TRBV27
CASSLGGLAGGPYEQYF,TGTGCCAGCAGTTTAGGGGGACTAGCGGGAGGGCCATACGAGCAGTACTTC,TRBD2,TRBJ2-7,many,TRBV28
CASSIISVSYNEQFF,TGTGCCAGTAGTATCATTAGCGTATCCTACAATGAGCAGTTCTTC,NA,TRBJ2-1,NA,TRBV19
CSANQGRDLSAQHF,TGCAGTGCTAACCAGGGGAGGGATCTATCGGCCCAGCATTTT,NA,TRBJ1-5,NA,TRBV20-1
CASSLVGNSNQPQHF,TGTGCCAGCAGCTTAGTGGGGAATAGCAATCAGCCCCAGCATTTT,NA,TRBJ1-5,many,TRBV7-8
CSANSGRAGDTQYF,TGCAGTGCGAATAGCGGGAGGGCCGGAGATACGCAGTATTTT,TRBD2,TRBJ2-3,many,TRBV20-1
CASSQFLAGATYEQYF,TGTGCCAGCAGCCAATTCCTAGCGGGAGCTACCTACGAGCAGTACTTC,TRBD2,TRBJ2-7,few,TRBV16
CASSEAWLAGGDTQYF,TGTGCCAGCAGTGAAGCTTGGCTAGCGGGAGGCGATACGCAGTATTTT,TRBD2,TRBJ2-3,NA,TRBV2
CASSLEDRDSNQPQHF,TGTGCCAGCAGCTTGGAGGACAGAGATAGCAATCAGCCCCAGCATTTT,NA,TRBJ1-5,many,TRBV5-5
CASSVWGADYNEQFF,TGTGCCAGCAGCGTATGGGGAGCTGACTACAATGAGCAGTTCTTC,NA,TRBJ2-1,few,TRBV9